Included here is one T cell receptor (beta chain) sequence, with context. These data are taken from a study of blood T cell repertoires in COVID-19. Study background: The United States, Italy and Spain were the sources of the acute and convalescent COVID-19 samples.

Seattle participants joined during active infection and were tracked over time. The repertoire was sequenced with immunoSEQ multiplex PCR; TCRdb's copy has only in-frame clones and lacks some. The table includes 220,000 or so clones, more than 75% detected once. This clonotype was obtained from a woman over 75 with COVID-19, enrolled during active disease. Specimen: peripheral blood.

The CDR3 region has the DNA TGCGCCAGCAGCTTAGGGGGGGACTACTACGAGCAGTACTTC. Translated: CASSLGGDYYEQYF. J is TRBJ2-7 and V is TRBV5-1; D may be TRBD2 (7 bases). Trimming removed 2 bases from V and 3 bases from J, with 12 bases in between. Per the germline V gene, CDR1 is SGHRS and CDR2 is YFSETQ. The CDR3 contains 14 residues. Combining the CDR3 with reference TRBV5-1 and TRBJ2-7 gives the whole variable domain KAGVTQTPRYLIKTRGQQVTLSCSPISGHRSVSWYQQTPGQGLQFLFEYFSETQRNKGNFPGRFSGRQFSNSRSEMNVSTLELGDSALYLCASSLGGDYYEQYFGPGTRLTVT.